These 9 T cell receptor beta chains were all obtained from the same sample, sequenced in a study of cytomegalovirus exposure and HLA in healthy donors (dated by TCRdb to 2016 to 2017). Preparation of the library involved the immunoSEQ multiplex PCR assay. A mixture of 60 forward primers for TCR Vbeta segments and 13 reverse primers for TCR Jbeta segments was used in the multiplex PCR. TCRdb's version of the immuneACCESS table is confined to in-frame rearrangements and falls short of the full clone set. An unresolved V gene accounts for under half of the shortfall where checked; the remainder is of unknown origin. This sample lists roughly 180,000 clones; less than 85% were detected once. Together, the top ten hold 1% of the sample. The sample consisted of PBMCs. The receptors were sampled from a boy aged 2 to 10 in good health and CMV-seronegative.

This clone is a singleton in its sample. This sequence joins TRBV6-5 and TRBJ2-7; 9 bases agree with TRBD1. The ends lost 6 bases at V and 6 bases at J; junction bases unmatched: 6. Germline assignment: CDR1 MNHEY and CDR2 SVGAGI. This CDR3 spans 13 amino acids. The chain's CDR3 is CASRGQGRGEQYV. CDR3 nucleotides: TGTGCCAGCAGGGGACAGGGAAGAGGCGAGCAGTACGTC.

The chain joins TRBV15 to TRBJ2-3; 14 nucleotides agree with TRBD2. V shed 1 base and J 5 bases; nucleotides not matched to a gene: 2. Germline V gene data show CDR1 as LNHNV and CDR2 as YYDKDF (reference sequence). The CDR3 extends over 16 amino acids. The CDR3, as DNA: TGTGCCACCAGCAGAGGGACTAGCGGGGGGAGAGATACGCAGTATTTT. It yields the protein CATSRGTSGGRDTQYF.

The chain employs TRBV29-1 and TRBJ1-4; D possibly corresponds to TRBD1 (6 bases). Trimming pared 6 bases from V and 10 bases from J, leaving 12 bases between. Germline V gives CDR1 SQVTM, CDR2 ANQGSEA. There are 11 residues in the CDR3. In DNA, the CDR3 is TGCAGCGTCCTGGAAGGGGGAAAACTGTTTTTT. Protein: CSVLEGGKLFF. Combining the CDR3 with reference TRBV29-1 and TRBJ1-4 gives the whole variable domain SAVISQKPSRDICQRGTSLTIQCQVDSQVTMMFWYRQQPGQSLTLIATANQGSEATYESGFVIDKFPISRPNLTFSTLTVSNMSPEDSSIYLCSVLEGGKLFFGSGTQLSVL.

The V gene is TRBV18, the J gene TRBJ2-3; 7 positions agree with TRBD2. Germline values: CDR1 KGHSH, CDR2 LQKENI. CDR3 length equals 15 residues. J lost 2 bases, V lost 7 bases, and 9 bases had no gene match. The CDR3 reads CASFREAVFTDTQYF. As DNA, the CDR3 is TGTGCCAGCTTCCGGGAGGCGGTTTTCACAGATACGCAGTATTTT.

V usage is TRBV7-3 and J usage is TRBJ2-1; TRBD1 matches 8 bases. CDR3 length: 15 amino acids. Germline CDR1 SGHTA, CDR2 FQGTGA. J was trimmed by 9 bases and V by 5 bases; bases with no gene match: 12. The CDR3 loop is CASSKKDRVSGEQFF. The CDR3 nucleotides read TGTGCCAGCAGCAAGAAGGACAGGGTCTCGGGTGAGCAGTTCTTC.

V usage is TRBV7-9 and J usage is TRBJ2-5; TRBD1 might be the D (7 bases). Trimming took 5 bases from V and 2 from J, leaving 12 bases between them. The length of the CDR3 is 14 residues. From germline, CDR1 is SEHNR and CDR2 FQNEAQ (reference sequence). CDR3 in amino acids: CASSRGTAQETQYF. CDR3 nucleotide sequence: TGTGCCAGCAGCCGCGGGACAGCTCAAGAGACCCAGTACTTC. Supplemented by reference TRBV7-9 and TRBJ2-5, the full variable domain reads DTGVSQNPRHKITKRGQNVTFRCDPISEHNRLYWYRQTLGQGPEFLTYFQNEAQLEKSRLLSDRFSAERPKGSFSTLEIQRTEQGDSAMYLCASSRGTAQETQYFGPGTRLLVL.

The chain recombines TRBV5-1 with TRBJ2-1; a weak D match, TRBD1 (7 bases). CDR3 length: 14 residues. The V and J ends lost 4 bases and 4 bases respectively, with 12 bases between them. The germline V gene has CDR1 SGHRS and CDR2 YFSETQ. The CDR3, as DNA: TGCGCCAGCAGCCAGGGGGGTGGGTACAATGAGCAGTTCTTC. Its translation: CASSQGGGYNEQFF.

This clone came up once. V gene TRBV6-5 combines with J gene TRBJ1-1; D unclear. V was clipped by 2 bases and J by 3 bases, with 7 bases between them. This CDR3 spans 13 amino acids. The V gene's germline CDR1 is MNHEY and CDR2 SVGAGI. CDR3 nucleotides: TGTGCCAGCAGTTACGCGCGAGACACTGAAGCTTTCTTT. It is translated as CASSYARDTEAFF.

The chain has TRBV5-1 and TRBJ1-3, with 9 nucleotides matching TRBD1. There are 16 residues in the CDR3. Trimming removed 2 bases from V and 9 bases from J; junction bases left unmatched: 12. Germline V gene data show CDR1 as SGHRS and CDR2 as YFSETQ. CDR3 bases: TGCGCCAGCAGCTTAGGGACAGGGAAGGAATACGGCACCATATATTTT. This gives the protein CASSLGTGKEYGTIYF.